Presented here are 26 T cell receptor beta chains from one specimen sequenced in a study of T cells after yellow fever vaccination. In TCRdb, the 5' RACE reads were re-called with MiXCR into one record per CDR3 protein. Of hundreds of thousands of distinct CDR3 sequences detected, 15% to 20% appear once; the ten largest clones hold around 15%. The sequences come from PBMCs, collected 15 days after the yellow fever booster vaccination. These receptors came from a man in his thirties or forties who received the YFV17D yellow fever vaccine.

CDR3 sequence: CASSPNSGSYEQYF. CDR3 bases: TGTGCCAGCAGTCCCAACTCAGGGAGCTACGAGCAGTACTTC. J is TRBJ2-7 and V is TRBV6-1; tentatively, D is TRBD1 or TRBD2 (5 bases each). The CDR3 has 14 residues. Between the trimmed V and J ends, which lost 5 bases and 3 bases, there was a span of 14 bases. The germline gives CDR1 MNHNS, CDR2 SASEGT.

The chain couples TRBV5-1 to TRBJ2-7; 8 bases align to TRBD1. This CDR3 region has 14 residues. Germline V gene data show CDR1 as SGHRS and CDR2 as YFSETQ. V lost 4 bases and J lost 5; bases outside the gene matches: 8. This chain's CDR3 is CASSADRAQDEQYF. DNA for the CDR3: TGCGCCAGCAGCGCGGACAGGGCTCAAGACGAGCAGTACTTC.

This clonotype turned up a few times. The chain combines TRBV20-1 with TRBJ1-4; 9 positions agree with TRBD1. The trim removed 6 bases at V and 8 bases at J, leaving 7 bases unmatched. This CDR3 has 13 residues. Looked up from germline, CDR1 is DFQATT and CDR2 is SNEGSKA (reference sequence). The CDR3 is CSAAGQGGEKLFF. The CDR3 nucleotides are TGCAGTGCCGCGGGACAGGGCGGGGAAAAACTGTTTTTT.

A few counts support this clonotype. This chain links TRBV5-1 with TRBJ1-2, with 8 positions matching TRBD1. The CDR3 totals 15 residues. CDR1 is SGHRS and CDR2 is YFSETQ in the germline V gene. After removal of 4 bases from V and 5 bases from J, the junction contained 10 bases not matched to a gene. CDR3 sequence reads: CASSLGQGGGYGYTF. DNA for the CDR3: TGCGCCAGCAGCCTAGGACAGGGCGGAGGGTATGGCTACACCTTC.

The chain combines TRBV6-1 with TRBJ2-7, with D possibly matching TRBD1 (6 bases). The CDR3 covers 13 residues. Germline V gives CDR1 MNHNS, CDR2 SASEGT. V was shortened by 7 bases and J by 1 base, with 11 bases between the two germline ends. The CDR3 sequence: CASKGDGSYEQYF. For the CDR3, the DNA is TGTGCCAGCAAGGGGGACGGTTCCTACGAGCAGTACTTC.

This clonotype was seen a handful of times. The V and J genes are TRBV7-9 and TRBJ2-3; D gene uncertain. Deletions cut 1 base from V and 3 bases from J, with 5 bases between. Per the germline V gene, CDR1 is SEHNR and CDR2 is FQNEAQ (reference sequence). The CDR3 runs 13 residues. The CDR3 sequence: CASSLDGTDTQYF. The DNA of the CDR3 is TGTGCCAGCAGCTTAGACGGTACAGATACGCAGTATTTT.

This clonotype was observed a handful of times. This chain uses TRBV29-1 with TRBJ2-7, with 8 nucleotides matching TRBD1. Unmatched junction bases numbered 9, after V lost 6 bases and J lost 2 bases. Per germline, CDR1 SQVTM and CDR2 ANQGSEA. The CDR3 loop spans 14 amino acids. CDR3 loop: CSVGRGQGTYEQYF. CDR3 nucleotides: TGCAGCGTCGGGAGAGGACAGGGCACCTACGAGCAGTACTTC.

This clonotype was counted many times. This chain links TRBV5-1 with TRBJ2-2; 7 bases are shared with TRBD2. The V gene's germline CDR1 is SGHRS and CDR2 YFSETQ. This CDR3 has 16 residues. The trim removed 1 base at V and 0 bases at J, leaving 3 bases unmatched. CDR3 in amino acids: CASSLSGTSNTGELFF. In DNA, the CDR3 is TGCGCCAGCAGCTTGAGCGGGACCTCGAACACCGGGGAGCTGTTTTTT.

A few counts support this clonotype. The junction differs from germline at one of its ends, possibly a read error. The V call is TRBV7-9, the J call TRBJ1-2, with a tentative D call TRBD1 (5 bases). CDR3 size: 14 residues. Germline CDR1 and CDR2: SEHNR and FQNEAQ (reference sequence). CDR3 loop: CASTTSNRDKTADF. For the CDR3, the DNA is TGTGCCAGCACCACTTCAAATCGAGATAAGACAGCCGACTTC.

The rearrangement joins TRBV4-1 to TRBJ2-1; 12 bases agree with TRBD2. The trim removed 4 bases at V and 6 bases at J, leaving 4 bases unmatched. CDR1 and CDR2 (germline): MGHRA, YSYEKL. There are 15 residues in the CDR3. Here the CDR3 reads CASSPEGLAGNEQFF. CDR3 coding DNA: TGCGCCAGCAGCCCTGAGGGACTAGCGGGCAATGAGCAGTTCTTC.

The table lists this clonotype with many counts. CDR3 region: CASSLGGTVNTEAFF. The CDR3 nucleotides read TGTGCCAGCAGCTTAGGAGGGACAGTGAACACTGAAGCTTTCTTT. The chain recombines TRBV7-2 with TRBJ1-1; 7 bases align to TRBD1. The CDR3 is made up of 15 amino acids. The germline CDR1 and CDR2 sequences are SGHTA and FQGNSA. With 1 base clipped from V and 0 bases from J, the junction kept 2 bases outside the gene matches. The complete variable domain, with remaining parts taken from reference TRBV7-2 and TRBJ1-1, reads GAGVSQSPSNKVTEKGKDVELRCDPISGHTALYWYRQSLGQGLEFLIYFQGNSAPDKSGLPSDRFSAERTGGSVSTLTIQRTQQEDSAVYLCASSLGGTVNTEAFFGQGTRLTVV.

The CDR3 region is CASRALAGGGNTQYF. CDR3 coding DNA: TGTGCCAGCAGGGCCTTAGCGGGAGGTGGAAATACGCAGTATTTT. The chain recombines TRBV2 with TRBJ2-3; TRBD2 matches at 10 bases. With 6 bases clipped from V and 7 bases from J, the junction kept 10 bases outside the gene matches. This CDR3 is 15 amino acids long. Germline values: CDR1 SNHLY, CDR2 FYNNEI.

The chain combines TRBV7-6 with TRBJ2-7; 8 nucleotides agree with TRBD2. Germline V gives CDR1 SGHVS, CDR2 FNYEAQ. Trimming took 5 bases from V and 0 from J; bases not matched to a gene: 12. The CDR3 consists of 17 residues. The CDR3 region has the DNA TGTGCCAGCAGCCCCACTGGCGGGAGGTTCCCCTCCTACGAGCAGTACTTC. Its translation: CASSPTGGRFPSYEQYF. The variable domain in full, with the rest retrieved from reference TRBV7-6 and TRBJ2-7, is GAGVSQSPRYKVTKRGQDVALRCDPISGHVSLYWYRQALGQGPEFLTYFNYEAQQDKSGLPNDRFSAERPEGSISTLTIQRTEQRDSAMYRCASSPTGGRFPSYEQYFGPGTRLTVT.

The J gene is TRBJ2-2, the V gene TRBV5-6; unclear D gene. Germline-derived CDR1 and CDR2 are SGHDT and YYEEEE. The ends were cut back, 4 bases at V and 6 bases at J, with 7 bases in the middle. The CDR3 totals 12 residues. The CDR3 spells CASSQAAGELFF. The CDR3 coding sequence is TGTGCCAGCAGCCAGGCGGCCGGGGAGCTGTTTTTT.

The sample holds a few counts of this clonotype. The chain recombines TRBV4-3 with TRBJ2-2; D is perhaps TRBD1 (6 bases). The CDR3 spans 15 residues. Deletions cut 3 bases from V and 7 bases from J, with 15 bases between. The germline V gene encodes CDR1 LGHNA and CDR2 YSLEER. The CDR3 sequence is CASSQSLGGVGELFF. The CDR3 nucleotides read TGCGCCAGCAGCCAGTCACTAGGGGGAGTCGGGGAGCTGTTTTTT.

Only a few counts were recorded for this clonotype. V usage is TRBV7-2 and J usage is TRBJ2-2; D is undetermined. Germline V gives CDR1 SGHTA, CDR2 FQGNSA. V lost 0 bases and J lost 0, with 14 bases in between. This CDR3 is built from 18 residues. The CDR3 protein is CASSLATRQAANTGELFF. The CDR3 bases are TGTGCCAGCAGCTTAGCCACAAGGCAGGCGGCGAACACCGGGGAGCTGTTTTTT.

In its sample, this clonotype was seen a few times. This chain joins TRBV20-1 and TRBJ2-5; 9 bases are shared with TRBD1. With V trimmed by 7 bases and J by 7 bases, 10 bases remained unmatched. From germline, CDR1 is DFQATT and CDR2 SNEGSKA (reference sequence). The CDR3 extends over 13 amino acids. CDR3 DNA: TGCAGTGGCCCCGGGACAGGGCGTGGGACCCAGTACTTC. The encoded protein is CSGPGTGRGTQYF.

The chain is built from TRBV20-1 and TRBJ2-3, with TRBD2 matching 7 bases. Per germline, CDR1 DFQATT and CDR2 SNEGSKA (reference sequence). After removal of 5 bases from V and 2 bases from J, the junction contained 7 bases not matched to a gene. The CDR3 covers 14 residues. CDR3 DNA: TGCAGTGCTCCGAGGGAGGGGAACACAGATACGCAGTATTTT. Translating it yields CSAPREGNTDTQYF.

This chain connects TRBV20-1 to TRBJ2-6; D is ambiguous. Trimming took off 4 bases at V and 0 bases at J, with 10 bases between the two ends. Germline CDR1 DFQATT, CDR2 SNEGSKA (reference sequence). CDR3 size: 15 residues. Here the CDR3 reads CSATSFSSGANVLTF. CDR3 DNA: TGCAGTGCTACCTCCTTCTCCTCTGGGGCCAACGTCCTGACTTTC.

In its sample, this clonotype was seen a few times. The chain uses TRBV28 and TRBJ2-5, with D unresolved. The CDR3 covers 11 residues. CDR1 is MDHEN, CDR2 SYDVKM, per germline. Trimming shortened V by 3 bases and J by 9 bases, and 8 bases separated the two germline ends. CDR3 sequence (DNA): TGTGCCAGCAGTTTTGAACGGGCCCAGTACTTC. It specifies CASSFERAQYF.

There are a few counts of this clonotype. The chain uses TRBV5-5 and TRBJ2-3; D is unclear. The V and J ends lost 5 bases and 1 base respectively, with 11 bases between them. The germline V gene has CDR1 SGHKS and CDR2 YYEKEE (reference sequence). The length of the CDR3 is 14 residues. The CDR3 DNA reads as TGTGCCAGCAGTCCGGAGTGGGGCACAGATACGCAGTATTTT. It yields the protein CASSPEWGTDTQYF.

The chain joins TRBV19 to TRBJ1-2; TRBD1 matches 8 bases. V dropped 7 bases and J dropped 3; count of bases not matched to a gene: 7. The CDR3 loop spans 14 amino acids. Germline V gene data show CDR1 as LNHDA and CDR2 as SQIVND (reference sequence). The CDR3 DNA sequence: TGTGCCAGTAAGGTGACAGGGGACCACTATGGCTACACCTTC. This encodes CASKVTGDHYGYTF.

V is TRBV6-1 and J is TRBJ2-3; 7 bases line up with TRBD2. The CDR3 has 17 amino acids. V was clipped by 6 bases and J by 1 base; unmatched bases: 13. The germline V gene has CDR1 MNHNS and CDR2 SASEGT. Written as DNA, the CDR3 is TGTGCCAGCAGCCCTCTTCTAGCGGATAGCCGCACAGATACGCAGTATTTT. Protein: CASSPLLADSRTDTQYF.

CDR3 coding DNA: TGTGCCAGCAGCCTAGGGAACTCTGGGGCCAACGTCCTGACTTTC. Residues: CASSLGNSGANVLTF. The chain combines TRBV28 with TRBJ2-6; D unresolved. CDR1 is MDHEN, CDR2 SYDVKM, per germline. The CDR3 consists of 15 residues. Trimming took 6 bases from V and 0 from J, leaving 9 bases between them.

The chain uses TRBV7-3 and TRBJ2-3; TRBD2 might be the D (5 bases). Trimming took 1 base from V and 0 from J, leaving 11 bases between them. Germline V gives CDR1 SGHTA, CDR2 FQGTGA. CDR3 length equals 16 residues. CDR3 in amino acids: CASSLRAGKSTDTQYF. CDR3 bases: TGTGCCAGCAGCTTAAGGGCCGGGAAAAGCACAGATACGCAGTATTTT.

V is TRBV6-1 and J is TRBJ1-4; D is perhaps TRBD1 (5 bases). This CDR3 contains 14 residues. Germline V gene lookup returns CDR1 MNHNS and CDR2 SASEGT. The V and J ends lost 8 bases and 1 base respectively, with 11 bases between them. CDR3 in amino acids: CASSWGRTNEKLFF. The CDR3 nucleotides read TGTGCCAGCTCATGGGGGAGAACTAATGAAAAACTGTTTTTT.